Below are 28 T cell receptor beta chains sequenced from a single sample in a study of response to subunit inactivated influenza vaccine (dated by TCRdb to between 2018 and 2020). Libraries were made using RT-PCR. For sequencing, an Illumina HiSeq 2500 was employed. TCRdb reran the public reads through fastp at Q25 and MiXCR, keeping productive beta chains. CDR3 protein sequences are deduplicated, and each keeps its most common genes and DNA. For this sample the table gives under 800,000 distinct CDR3 sequences, of which around 14% were detected only once. The ten largest clones add up to 5.5% to 8% of the sample. Sequencing was performed on PBMCs from blood, taken 14 days before vaccination. Receptors were obtained from a man in his forties or fifties who received an inactivated influenza vaccine. Donor details come from another sample of the same person, matched by shared clones.

In its sample, this clonotype was seen a few times. The chain has TRBV15 and TRBJ2-1, with 14 bases fitting TRBD2. This CDR3 is 16 amino acids long. V shed 1 base, J shed 5 bases, and the junction held 1 base outside the gene matches. Germline V lookup: CDR1 LNHNV, CDR2 YYDKDF (reference sequence). The CDR3: CATSRGTSGGNNEQFF. For the CDR3, the DNA is TGTGCCACCAGCAGAGGGACTAGCGGGGGGAACAATGAGCAGTTCTTC.

The chain couples TRBV29-1 to TRBJ2-5, with TRBD2 matching 10 bases. The germline V gene has CDR1 SQVTM and CDR2 ANQGSEA. This CDR3 has 15 amino acids. The ends lost 0 bases at V and 4 bases at J; junction bases unmatched: 5. Written as DNA, the CDR3 is TGCAGCGTTGAAGATCAACTAGCGGGGCGAGAGACCCAGTACTTC. Its translation is CSVEDQLAGRETQYF.

This clonotype was seen many times. The chain has TRBV12-3 or TRBV12-4 and TRBJ1-2, with D tentatively TRBD1 (6 bases). The CDR3 runs 14 residues. V was cut by 5 bases and J by 4 bases, with 14 bases left in between. This CDR3 is CASSPGVKGYGYTF. The CDR3 DNA sequence: TGTGCCAGCAGTCCAGGGGTTAAGGGCTATGGCTACACCTTC.

This clonotype was seen a handful of times. The chain has TRBV15 and TRBJ1-6; no definite D call. V gave up 1 base and J gave up 6 bases, with 4 bases separating them. The CDR3 contains 13 residues. Germline assignment: CDR1 LNHNV and CDR2 YYDKDF (reference sequence). The CDR3 region has the DNA TGTGCCACCAGCAGAGGGACTAATTCACCCCTCCACTTT. This codes for CATSRGTNSPLHF. The full variable domain, with the rest looked up from reference TRBV15 and TRBJ1-6, is DAMVIQNPRYQVTQFGKPVTLSCSQTLNHNVMYWYQQKSSQAPKLLFHYYDKDFNNEADTPDNFQSRRPNTSFCFLDIRSPGLGDTAMYLCATSRGTNSPLHFGNGTRLTVT.

This clonotype was seen a handful of times. The J gene is TRBJ2-1, the V gene TRBV24-1; TRBD2 is a possible D gene (6 bases). The CDR3 extends over 14 amino acids. Germline-derived CDR1 and CDR2 are KGHDR and SFDVKD. With 5 bases removed from V and 4 bases from J, the gap between germline ends came to 11 bases. The CDR3 DNA sequence: TGTGCCACCAGTGTGGGGACTCCTTACAATGAGCAGTTCTTC. Translating gives CATSVGTPYNEQFF.

The chain uses TRBV28 and TRBJ2-7, with D tentatively TRBD2 (5 bases). Trimming removed 5 bases from V and 2 bases from J, with 16 bases in between. CDR3 size: 15 residues. Germline assignment: CDR1 MDHEN and CDR2 SYDVKM. The CDR3 sequence is CASSPLANMPYEQYF. CDR3 DNA: TGTGCCAGCAGTCCCCTAGCTAATATGCCCTACGAGCAGTACTTC. The full variable domain, its missing parts supplied by reference TRBV28 and TRBJ2-7, is DVKVTQSSRYLVKRTGEKVFLECVQDMDHENMFWYRQDPGLGLRLIYFSYDVKMKEKGDIPEGYSVSREKKERFSLILESASTNQTSMYLCASSPLANMPYEQYFGPGTRLTVT.

V usage is TRBV7-2 and J usage is TRBJ2-7, with D perhaps matching TRBD2 (5 bases). The CDR3 contains 17 residues. Trimming took off 0 bases at V and 3 bases at J, with 18 bases between the two ends. Germline CDR1 is SGHTA and CDR2 is FQGNSA. CDR3 in DNA: TGTGCCAGCAGCTTAGCGCGGGTAGATTCCCCTCTCTACGAGCAGTACTTC. It codes for CASSLARVDSPLYEQYF.

The chain links TRBV5-1 to TRBJ2-1; D gene unclear. The CDR3 has 11 residues. The V and J ends lost 1 base and 10 bases respectively, with 6 bases between them. Germline V gene lookup returns CDR1 SGHRS and CDR2 YFSETQ. The CDR3 DNA is TGCGCCAGCAGCTTGACCGCAGAGCAGTTCTTC. This codes for CASSLTAEQFF.

This chain links TRBV6-1 with TRBJ2-7; no clear D gene. The V gene's germline CDR1 is MNHNS and CDR2 SASEGT. The CDR3 runs to 14 residues. With 2 bases removed from V and 5 bases from J, the gap between germline ends came to 13 bases. The CDR3 spells CASSEQPSPHEQYF. The DNA of the CDR3 is TGTGCCAGCAGTGAACAGCCTTCACCCCACGAGCAGTACTTC.

V and J are TRBV6-2 or TRBV6-3 and TRBJ2-1, with 12 bases lining up with TRBD2. This CDR3 is built from 15 residues. J gave up 7 bases and V 6 bases, and 7 bases lay outside the gene matches. CDR1 and CDR2 from the germline V gene are MNHEY and SVGEGT. CDR3 bases: TGTGCCAGCAGCCGGGGACTAGCGGGTCAAAATGAGCAGTTCTTC. This encodes CASSRGLAGQNEQFF.

This clonotype was recorded at least ten times. The V gene is TRBV10-1, the J gene TRBJ2-2; a possible D gene is TRBD2 (5 bases). CDR1 is WNHNN and CDR2 is SYGVQD in the germline V gene (reference sequence). CDR3 length: 14 amino acids. V lost 4 bases and J 0 bases, leaving 6 bases between the germline ends. CDR3 region: CASSGGANTGELFF. CDR3 in DNA: TGCGCCAGCAGTGGGGGAGCGAACACCGGGGAGCTGTTTTTT.

This chain joins TRBV7-8 and TRBJ2-2; D is ambiguous. The V end was cut by 5 bases, the J end by 2 bases, with 9 bases between. This CDR3 spans 14 amino acids. CDR1 is SGHVS, CDR2 FQNEAQ, per germline. In nucleotides, the CDR3 is TGTGCCAGCAGCGCGAACTTCAACACCGGGGAGCTGTTTTTT. It codes for CASSANFNTGELFF.

This clonotype showed up just a few times. The chain joins TRBV20-1 to TRBJ1-5; D unclear. This CDR3 has 14 amino acids. CDR1 and CDR2 (germline): DFQATT, SNEGSKA (reference sequence). Trimming cost V 5 bases and J 1 base, with 12 bases left between them. Here the CDR3 DNA reads TGCAGTGCTCAAACAGCATGGAGCAATCAGCCCCAGCATTTT. The encoded protein is CSAQTAWSNQPQHF.

This clonotype was detected a few times. The chain links TRBV7-2 to TRBJ2-7; D perhaps matches TRBD1 (5 bases). V dropped 5 bases and J dropped 3 bases, with 17 bases sitting between them. The CDR3 consists of 15 residues. Germline V gene data show CDR1 as SGHTA and CDR2 as FQGNSA. CDR3 nucleotide sequence: TGTGCCAGCAGCCCGGCGGCAGGGCCGATCTACGAGCAGTACTTC. Amino acid sequence: CASSPAAGPIYEQYF.

The chain carries TRBV7-6 and TRBJ1-3; a possible D gene is TRBD1 (6 bases). The germline V gene has CDR1 SGHVS and CDR2 FNYEAQ. CDR3 size: 15 residues. Trimming shortened V by 2 bases and J by 2 bases, and 10 bases separated the two germline ends. CDR3 region: CASSLTQGAGNTIYF. CDR3 nucleotide sequence: TGTGCCAGCAGCTTAACACAGGGAGCTGGAAACACCATATATTTT.

This clonotype was found a few times. The chain joins TRBV5-5 to TRBJ2-7; 10 bases are a match to TRBD1. Germline CDR1 SGHKS, CDR2 YYEKEE (reference sequence). CDR3 length: 17 amino acids. V gave up 4 bases and J gave up 2 bases; unmatched junction bases: 12. CDR3 region: CASSLGVRDRGPYEQYF. The CDR3, as DNA: TGTGCCAGCAGCCTGGGCGTTCGGGACAGGGGCCCCTACGAGCAGTACTTC.

This clonotype was seen repeatedly, ten times or more. The V gene is TRBV7-3, the J gene TRBJ2-3, with 13 bases matching TRBD2. The V and J ends lost 1 base and 2 bases, in that order; junction bases with no gene match: 6. In germline, CDR1 is SGHTA, CDR2 FQGTGA. The CDR3 length is 18 residues. CDR3 protein: CASSLNPGLAGPTDTQYF. CDR3 nucleotide sequence: TGTGCCAGCAGCTTAAACCCGGGACTAGCGGGACCCACAGATACGCAGTATTTT.

In this sample, this clonotype turned up a few times. The CDR3 spells CASSQVGFTDTQYF. The CDR3 nucleotides read TGCGCCAGCAGCCAAGTGGGGTTTACAGATACGCAGTATTTT. This chain connects TRBV4-1 to TRBJ2-3, with D hard to call. Trimming removed 1 base at V and 3 bases at J, with 8 bases between. The CDR3 spans 14 residues. Per germline, CDR1 MGHRA and CDR2 YSYEKL.

This clonotype turned up a few times. The chain employs TRBV20-1 and TRBJ2-3, with D uncertain. Germline values: CDR1 DFQATT, CDR2 SNEGSKA (reference sequence). V lost 6 bases and J lost 0, with 13 bases in between. The CDR3 totals 14 residues. The CDR3 protein is CSALVAGSTDTQYF. Written as DNA, the CDR3 is TGCAGTGCCCTAGTTGCTGGGAGCACAGATACGCAGTATTTT.

The table lists this clonotype with a few counts. This chain links TRBV4-3 with TRBJ2-3; 11 nucleotides align to TRBD2. The J segment lost 0 bases and the V segment lost 3 bases, leaving 8 bases of the junction unmatched. This CDR3 is built from 18 residues. The germline V gene encodes CDR1 LGHNA and CDR2 YSLEER. CDR3 protein: CASSQGLAASSSTDTQYF. The CDR3 DNA sequence: TGCGCCAGCAGCCAGGGACTAGCGGCTTCTTCTAGCACAGATACGCAGTATTTT.

The table lists this clonotype with a few counts. V usage is TRBV18 and J usage is TRBJ2-2; D is ambiguous. The CDR3 covers 13 residues. Germline loops: CDR1 KGHSH, CDR2 LQKENI. V dropped 6 bases and J dropped 6 bases, with 11 bases sitting between them. CDR3 region: CASSPTVPGELFF. The CDR3 DNA is TGTGCCAGCTCGCCCACAGTTCCCGGGGAGCTGTTTTTT.

The chain joins TRBV20-1 to TRBJ2-7; either TRBD1 or TRBD2 may fit D (5 bases each). V lost 6 bases and J 4 bases, leaving 19 bases between the germline ends. The CDR3 sequence is 14 residues long. Germline CDR1 and CDR2: DFQATT and SNEGSKA (reference sequence). The CDR3 DNA reads as TGCAGTGCGCCGAAGGGGAGTTGGGAGTACGAGCAGTACTTC. Its translation: CSAPKGSWEYEQYF.

The chain's CDR3 is CASSLASLDLYEQYF. In nucleotides, the CDR3 is TGTGCCAGCAGCTTAGCTTCTCTTGACCTCTACGAGCAGTACTTC. The chain couples TRBV7-4 to TRBJ2-7; D gene uncertain. The V end was cut by 0 bases, the J end by 3 bases, with 12 bases between. This CDR3 is 15 amino acids long. CDR1 and CDR2 (germline): SGHVT, SQSDAQ.

This clonotype showed up just a few times. The chain joins TRBV5-1 to TRBJ2-2; perhaps TRBD1 as D (5 bases). CDR1 is SGHRS and CDR2 is YFSETQ in the germline V gene. The CDR3 spans 15 residues. Trimming took off 1 base at V and 6 bases at J, with 13 bases between the two ends. The CDR3 loop reads CASSLRQGRAGELFF. In DNA, the CDR3 is TGCGCCAGCAGCTTGAGGCAGGGTCGGGCCGGGGAGCTGTTTTTT.

The chain is built from TRBV7-2 and TRBJ2-7; 11 nucleotides match TRBD2. CDR1 is SGHTA, CDR2 FQGNSA, per germline. This CDR3 comprises 15 residues. Germline trimming cut 5 bases from V and 1 base from J; bases unmatched to any gene: 4. The CDR3 region is CASSHRLAGSYEQYF. The CDR3 region has the DNA TGTGCCAGCAGCCATCGACTAGCGGGGTCCTACGAGCAGTACTTC.

This clonotype came up a few times. V usage is TRBV20-1 and J usage is TRBJ1-1; maybe TRBD1 (5 bases). Trimming took 6 bases from V and 5 from J, leaving 16 bases between them. Germline CDR1 is DFQATT and CDR2 is SNEGSKA (reference sequence). The CDR3 extends over 13 amino acids. The CDR3 region is CSAHRTPRTEAFF. Written as DNA, the CDR3 is TGCAGTGCCCACAGGACCCCCAGAACTGAAGCTTTCTTT.

The table lists this clonotype with a few counts. The chain couples TRBV2 to TRBJ2-2; D remains unclear. Germline loops: CDR1 SNHLY, CDR2 FYNNEI. The CDR3 loop spans 12 amino acids. V lost 4 bases and J lost 7, with 7 bases in between. The CDR3 loop reads CASSGRRGELFF. For the CDR3, the DNA is TGTGCCAGCAGTGGAAGGCGCGGGGAGCTGTTTTTT. Full variable domain (outside the CDR3, taken from reference TRBV2 and TRBJ2-2): EPEVTQTPSHQVTQMGQEVILRCVPISNHLYFYWYRQILGQKVEFLVSFYNNEISEKSEIFDDQFSVERPDGSNFTLKIRSTKLEDSAMYFCASSGRRGELFFGEGSRLTVL.

The rearrangement uses TRBV5-1 and TRBJ2-1; D gene unclear. Per the germline V gene, CDR1 is SGHRS and CDR2 is YFSETQ. This CDR3 has 13 amino acids. The germline V and J ends were trimmed by 0 bases and 5 bases, with 6 bases remaining between them. The CDR3 region has the DNA TGCGCCAGCAGCTTGGGGTCGAACAATGAGCAGTTCTTC. It codes for CASSLGSNNEQFF.